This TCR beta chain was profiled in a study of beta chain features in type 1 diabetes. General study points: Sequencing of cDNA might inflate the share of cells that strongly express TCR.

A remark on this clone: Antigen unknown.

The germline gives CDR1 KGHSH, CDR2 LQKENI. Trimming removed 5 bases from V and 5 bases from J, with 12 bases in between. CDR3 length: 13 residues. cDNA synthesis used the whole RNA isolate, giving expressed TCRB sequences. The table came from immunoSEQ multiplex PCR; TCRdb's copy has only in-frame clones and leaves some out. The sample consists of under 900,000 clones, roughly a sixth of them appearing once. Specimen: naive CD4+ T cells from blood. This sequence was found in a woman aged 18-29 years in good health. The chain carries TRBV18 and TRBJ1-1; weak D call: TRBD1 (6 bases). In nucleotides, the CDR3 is TGTGCCAGCTCAAAGGGGGGGAAAACTGAAGCTTTCTTT. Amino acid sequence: CASSKGGKTEAFF.